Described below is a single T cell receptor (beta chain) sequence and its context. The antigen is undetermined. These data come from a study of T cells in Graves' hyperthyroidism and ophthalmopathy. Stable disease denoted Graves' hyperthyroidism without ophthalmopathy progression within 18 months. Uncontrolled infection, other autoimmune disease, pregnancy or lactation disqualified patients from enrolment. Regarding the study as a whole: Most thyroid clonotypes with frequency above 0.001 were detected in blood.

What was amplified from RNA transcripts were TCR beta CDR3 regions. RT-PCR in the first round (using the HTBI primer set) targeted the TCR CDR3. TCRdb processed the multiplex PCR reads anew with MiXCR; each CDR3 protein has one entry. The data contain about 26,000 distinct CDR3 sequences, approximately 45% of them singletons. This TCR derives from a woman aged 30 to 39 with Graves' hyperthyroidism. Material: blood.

In DNA form, the CDR3 reads TGTGCCAGTAGTGCTTCCCGAAACACCATATATTTT. Translated, it gives CASSASRNTIYF. The chain couples TRBV19 to TRBJ1-3, with unresolved D. The CDR3 totals 12 residues. Germline V gene lookup returns CDR1 LNHDA and CDR2 SQIVND (reference sequence). V was shortened by 5 bases and J by 5 bases, with 7 bases between the two germline ends.